The rows below give T cell receptor beta chains drawn from one sample of a study of T cells expressing NK-cell markers. Each CDR3 protein gets one entry in TCRdb, which reprocessed the 5' RACE reads and gives no DNA. In all, the sample yields roughly 420,000 distinct CDR3 sequences. The source material was blood T cells: a sorted CD56 or NKG2C T cell subset, CD4+ or CD8+ T cells, or bulk PBMC T cells (not recorded which). These receptors were taken from a woman aged 18 to 75 in good health. Each CDR3 is given with its conserved first and last residue.

j_call | v_call | cdr3_aa
TRBJ2-1 | TRBV10-3 | CAISVGQGAWEQFF
TRBJ1-4 | TRBV30 | CAWSVGPNEKLFF
TRBJ1-1 | TRBV6-1 | CASKDSRKNTEAFF
TRBJ1-2 | TRBV16 | CANHKDRGSSHGYTF
TRBJ2-1 | TRBV11-3 | CASSAGLAGQPQFF
TRBJ2-7 | TRBV6-5 | CASSYRGETYEQYF
TRBJ1-4 | TRBV20-1 | CSAFLGTAGKLFF
TRBJ2-5 | TRBV25-1 | CASSDPGTPAETQYF
TRBJ1-3 | TRBV5-1 | CASSATGGSGNTIYF
TRBJ2-3 | TRBV12-3/TRBV12-4 | CASSPGLLGTDTQYF
TRBJ1-1 | TRBV29-1 | CSGGQGEGTEAFF
TRBJ2-3 | TRBV11-2 | CASSFGLAGRADTQYF
TRBJ2-5 | TRBV10-3 | CAISDQGGNSRETQYF
TRBJ1-6 | TRBV4-3 | CASSQDPVRADSPLHF
TRBJ1-1 | TRBV9 | CASSTPGNTEAFF
TRBJ2-5 | TRBV5-1 | CASSLGASRETQYF
TRBJ2-3 | TRBV20-1 | CSADIRTDTQYF
TRBJ2-7 | TRBV7-2 | CASSHTGVHEQYF
TRBJ2-2 | TRBV29-1 | CSVADARVHAGELFF
TRBJ1-5 | TRBV2 | CASSHNQPQHF
TRBJ2-3 | TRBV4-2 | CASSHSAPEDTQYF
TRBJ2-3 | TRBV20-1 | CSAKTIPSTDTQYF
TRBJ1-1 | TRBV18 | CASSPRRGTNTEAFF
TRBJ2-2 | TRBV10-3 | CATNRETNTGELFF
TRBJ1-2 | TRBV5-1 | CASSLSQAYGYTF
TRBJ2-7 | TRBV5-1 | CASSFGQLYEQYF
TRBJ1-1 | TRBV29-1 | CSGGGGTEAFF
TRBJ2-1 | TRBV11-2 | CASSRTTSGVYNEQFF
TRBJ2-5 | TRBV19 | CARTDSDRRGETQYF
TRBJ2-4 | TRBV10-2 | CASRDGTVDKNIQYF
TRBJ2-2 | TRBV7-2 | CASSPRAGSGELFF
TRBJ2-3 | TRBV30 | CAWSTADTQYF
TRBJ2-7 | TRBV3-1 | CASSQPGTRTAEQYF
TRBJ1-6 | TRBV12-3/TRBV12-4 | CASNIARQGSPLHF
TRBJ2-5 | TRBV10-3 | CAINRGVGETQYF
TRBJ2-1 | TRBV7-3 | CASSPGGPGNEQFF
TRBJ2-1 | TRBV29-1 | CSAEWGRNEQFF
TRBJ2-5 | TRBV6-8 | CASSYRPSRLAGGRVQETQYF
TRBJ2-2 | TRBV29-1 | CSTLSNTGELFF
TRBJ2-5 | TRBV4-1 | CASSPIIGGLAGPQETQYF
TRBJ1-1 | TRBV5-5 | CASSPEGTPNTEAFF
TRBJ2-1 | TRBV19 | CATRQVNNEQFF
TRBJ2-5 | TRBV20-1 | CSASRDRETQYF
TRBJ2-3 | TRBV6-1 | CASLPGLAGYGTQYF
TRBJ1-6 | TRBV3-1 | CASSQGGVRDSPLHF
TRBJ2-1 | TRBV5-1 | CASSPVEGFYNEQFF
TRBJ2-5 | TRBV30 | CAWSVHGGATETQYF
TRBJ2-1 | TRBV7-9 | CASSFPTSPYEQFF
TRBJ2-2 | TRBV20-1 | CSARESAGAPNTGELFF
TRBJ2-2 | TRBV4-3 | CASSQDIWDRDTGELFF
TRBJ2-5 | TRBV20-1 | CSAFPSPYQETQYF
TRBJ2-3 | TRBV20-1 | CSARSGGGASDTQYF
TRBJ1-1 | TRBV7-3 | CASSASENTEAFF
TRBJ2-5 | TRBV19 | CASSTRRGSETQYF
TRBJ2-4 | TRBV20-1 | CSALGTGNIQYF
TRBJ2-1 | TRBV12-3/TRBV12-4 | CASRKPSGIHNEQFF
TRBJ1-5 | TRBV10-3 | CAISGQDYSNQPQHF
TRBJ1-1 | TRBV5-4 | CASSLDPGLITEAFF
TRBJ2-1 | TRBV5-6 | CASSDTGTGGVEQFF